This TCR beta chain came from a study of T cells in Graves' hyperthyroidism and ophthalmopathy. Study-wide points: Ophthalmopathy was predicted by the model a median of approximately 6 months ahead of onset.

Note on this clonotype: What it recognizes is unknown.

TCR beta CDR3 sequences were amplified from RNA transcripts. The primer set for the first-round RT-PCR of the TCR CDR3 was HTBI. TCRdb reprocessed the multiplex PCR reads via MiXCR and lists one record per CDR3 protein. The table includes more than 600,000 distinct CDR3 sequences, around 15% detected once. Trimming took 6 bases from V and 4 from J; bases not matched to a gene: 5. The germline V gene has CDR1 SQVTM and CDR2 ANQGSEA. CDR3 length: 12 amino acids. The source material was blood. This TCR was sampled from a man aged 18 to 35 with Graves' hyperthyroidism. The chain employs TRBV29-1 and TRBJ2-5; 7 bases agree with TRBD1. The CDR3 sequence: CSVLGQLETQYF. The CDR3 region has the DNA TGCAGCGTCCTGGGACAGCTAGAGACCCAGTACTTC.